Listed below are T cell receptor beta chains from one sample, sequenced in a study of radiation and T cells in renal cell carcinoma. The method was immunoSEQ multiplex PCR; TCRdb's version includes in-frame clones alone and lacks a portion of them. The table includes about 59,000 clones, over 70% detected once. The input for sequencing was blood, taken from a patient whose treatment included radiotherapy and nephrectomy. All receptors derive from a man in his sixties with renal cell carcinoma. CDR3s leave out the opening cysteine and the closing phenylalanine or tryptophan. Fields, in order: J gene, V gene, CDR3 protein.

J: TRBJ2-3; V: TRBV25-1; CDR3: ASSPRGGTDTQY
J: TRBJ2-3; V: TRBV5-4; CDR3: ASSQGGLAAFTDTQY
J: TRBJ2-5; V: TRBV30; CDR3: AWSIGRPQETQY
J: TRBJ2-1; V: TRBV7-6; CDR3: ASSQRDRGINEQF
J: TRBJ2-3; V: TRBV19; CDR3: ASLGRSTDTQY
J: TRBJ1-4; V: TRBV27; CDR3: ASKSTVNEKLF
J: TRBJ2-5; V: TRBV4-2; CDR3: ASSQERQGEETQY
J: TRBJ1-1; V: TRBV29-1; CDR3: SAPRGAGNTEAF
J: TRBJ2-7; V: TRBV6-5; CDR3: ASSYFYEQY
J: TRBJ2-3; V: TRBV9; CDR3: ASSFWGQGTDTQY
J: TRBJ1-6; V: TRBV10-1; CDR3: ASNPETSPLH
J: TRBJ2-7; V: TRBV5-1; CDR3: ASSLGQGRREQY
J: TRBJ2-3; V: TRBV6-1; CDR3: ASSGGTKSGRADTQY
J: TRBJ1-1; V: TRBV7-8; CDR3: ASSSRLGLDTEAF
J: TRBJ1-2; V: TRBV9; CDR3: ASSVGTAEPYGYT
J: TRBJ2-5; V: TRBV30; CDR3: AWSGDRDTTQY
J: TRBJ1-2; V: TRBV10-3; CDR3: AISEGSSFNYGYT
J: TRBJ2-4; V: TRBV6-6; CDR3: ASSYGRNLAKNIQY
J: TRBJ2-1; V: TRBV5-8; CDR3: ASSLGLADPSYNEQF
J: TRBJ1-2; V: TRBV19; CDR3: ASSFFPTTSSYGYT
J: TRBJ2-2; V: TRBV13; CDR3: ASSLNTGELF
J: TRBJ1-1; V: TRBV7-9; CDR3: ASSLEMTEGHEAF
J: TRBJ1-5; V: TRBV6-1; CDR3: ASSGGDQPQH
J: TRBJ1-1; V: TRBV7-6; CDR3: ASSLVWGQGGVNTEAF
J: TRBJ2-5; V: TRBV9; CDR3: ASSASEETQY
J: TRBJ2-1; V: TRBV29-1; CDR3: SVSLRGGSYNEQF
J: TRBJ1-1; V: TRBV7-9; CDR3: ASSPDTYTEAF
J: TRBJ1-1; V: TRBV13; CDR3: ASSSLLTGGWGDTEAF
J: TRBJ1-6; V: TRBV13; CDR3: ASRSTGHSPLH